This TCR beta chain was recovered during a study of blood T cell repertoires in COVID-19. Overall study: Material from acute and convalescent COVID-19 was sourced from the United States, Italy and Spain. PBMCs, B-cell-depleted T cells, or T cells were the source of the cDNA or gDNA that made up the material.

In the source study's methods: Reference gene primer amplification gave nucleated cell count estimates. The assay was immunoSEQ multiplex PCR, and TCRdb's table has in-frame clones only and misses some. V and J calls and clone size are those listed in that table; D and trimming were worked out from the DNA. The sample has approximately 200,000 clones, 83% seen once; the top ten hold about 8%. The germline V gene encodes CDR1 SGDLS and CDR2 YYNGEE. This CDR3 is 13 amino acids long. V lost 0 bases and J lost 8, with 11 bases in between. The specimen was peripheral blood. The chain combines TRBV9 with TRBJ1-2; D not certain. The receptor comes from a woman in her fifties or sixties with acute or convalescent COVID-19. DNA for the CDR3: TGTGCCAGCAGCGTAGCGGGGTTCGAAGGCTACACCTTC. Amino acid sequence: CASSVAGFEGYTF. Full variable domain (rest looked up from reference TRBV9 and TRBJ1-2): DSGVTQTPKHLITATGQRVTLRCSPRSGDLSVYWYQQSLDQGLQFLIQYYNGEERAKGNILERFSAQQFPDLHSELNLSSLELGDSALYFCASSVAGFEGYTFGSGTRLTVV.